This entry is about one TCR beta chain. This entry comes from a study of blood T cell repertoires in COVID-19. Overall study context: Sites across the United States, Italy and Spain contributed samples from acute and convalescent COVID-19. Sources were T cells, B-cell-depleted T cells, or PBMCs; the material itself was cDNA or gDNA.

Original data processing: How many nucleated cells were present was estimated from reference gene primer amplification. Sequenced by immunoSEQ multiplex PCR; TCRdb stores in-frame clones only, minus some. Clone size and V and J calls were adopted from that table, with D and trimming inferred from the DNA. This sample has under 300,000 clones; around 90% occur once, and the top ten carry roughly 0.8%. The CDR3 runs 13 residues. Trimming removed 4 bases at V and 0 bases at J, with 4 bases between. Germline CDR1 is SQVTM and CDR2 is ANQGSEA. This receptor was identified in a woman in her thirties with acute or convalescent COVID-19. The chain links TRBV29-1 to TRBJ2-6, with no clear D. Sequencing was carried out using peripheral blood. For the CDR3, the DNA is TGCAGCGTTGTCCGCTCTGGGGCCAACGTCCTGACTTTC. This translates into CSVVRSGANVLTF. The full variable domain, in which reference TRBV29-1 and TRBJ2-6 provide the parts outside the CDR3, is SAVISQKPSRDICQRGTSLTIQCQVDSQVTMMFWYRQQPGQSLTLIATANQGSEATYESGFVIDKFPISRPNLTFSTLTVSNMSPEDSSIYLCSVVRSGANVLTFGAGSRLTVL.